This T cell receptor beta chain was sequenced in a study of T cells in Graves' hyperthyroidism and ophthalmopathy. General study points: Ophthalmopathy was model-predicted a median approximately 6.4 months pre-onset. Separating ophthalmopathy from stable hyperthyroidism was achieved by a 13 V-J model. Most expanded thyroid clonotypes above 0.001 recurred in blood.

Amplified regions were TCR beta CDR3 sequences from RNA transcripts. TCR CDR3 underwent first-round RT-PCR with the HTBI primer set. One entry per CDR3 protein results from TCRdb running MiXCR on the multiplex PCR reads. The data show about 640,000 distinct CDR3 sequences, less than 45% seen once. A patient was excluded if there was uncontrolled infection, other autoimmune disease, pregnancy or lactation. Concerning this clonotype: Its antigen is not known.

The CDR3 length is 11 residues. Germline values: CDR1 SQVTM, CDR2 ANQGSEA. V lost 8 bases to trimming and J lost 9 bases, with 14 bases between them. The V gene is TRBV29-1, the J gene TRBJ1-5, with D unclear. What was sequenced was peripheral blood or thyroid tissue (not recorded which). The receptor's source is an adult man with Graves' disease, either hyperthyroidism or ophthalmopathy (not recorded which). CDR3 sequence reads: CSLTMGSPQHF. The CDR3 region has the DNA TGCAGCTTAACGATGGGCTCGCCCCAGCATTTT.